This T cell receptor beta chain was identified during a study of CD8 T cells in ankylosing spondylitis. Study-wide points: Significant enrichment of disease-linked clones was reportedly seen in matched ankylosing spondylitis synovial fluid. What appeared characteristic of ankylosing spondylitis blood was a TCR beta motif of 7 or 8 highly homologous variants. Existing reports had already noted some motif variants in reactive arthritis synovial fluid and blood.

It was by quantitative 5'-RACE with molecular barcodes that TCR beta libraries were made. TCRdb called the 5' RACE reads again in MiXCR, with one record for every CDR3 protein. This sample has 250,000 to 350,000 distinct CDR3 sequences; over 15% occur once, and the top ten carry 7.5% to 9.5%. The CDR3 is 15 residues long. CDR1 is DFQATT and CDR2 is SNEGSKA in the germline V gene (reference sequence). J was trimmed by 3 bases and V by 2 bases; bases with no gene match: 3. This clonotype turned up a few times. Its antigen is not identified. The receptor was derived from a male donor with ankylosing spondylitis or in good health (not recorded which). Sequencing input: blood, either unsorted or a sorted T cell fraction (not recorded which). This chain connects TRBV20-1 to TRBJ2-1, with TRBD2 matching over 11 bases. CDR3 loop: CSARTLAGDYNEQFF. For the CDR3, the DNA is TGCAGTGCTAGAACACTAGCGGGAGACTACAATGAGCAGTTCTTC.